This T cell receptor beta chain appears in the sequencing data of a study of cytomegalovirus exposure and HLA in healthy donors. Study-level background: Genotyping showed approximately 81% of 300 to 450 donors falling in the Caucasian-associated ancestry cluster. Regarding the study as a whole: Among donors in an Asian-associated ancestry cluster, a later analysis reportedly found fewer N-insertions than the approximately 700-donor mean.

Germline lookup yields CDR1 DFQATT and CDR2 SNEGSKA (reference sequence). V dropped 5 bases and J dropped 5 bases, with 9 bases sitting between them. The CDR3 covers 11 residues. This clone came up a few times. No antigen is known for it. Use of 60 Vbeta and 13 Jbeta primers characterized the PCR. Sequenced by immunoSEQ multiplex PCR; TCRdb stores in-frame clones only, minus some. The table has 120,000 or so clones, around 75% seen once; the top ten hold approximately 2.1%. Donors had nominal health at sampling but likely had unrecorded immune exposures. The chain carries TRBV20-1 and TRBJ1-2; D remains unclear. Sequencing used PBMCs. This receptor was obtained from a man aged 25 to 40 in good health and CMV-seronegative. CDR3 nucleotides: TGCAGTGCTGCCGCCGGGTATGGCTACACCTTC. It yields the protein CSAAAGYGYTF.